These T cell receptor beta chains were read from a single sample in a study of OX40 agonist ivuxolimab in advanced cancers. Sequencing was performed with immunoSEQ multiplex PCR; in TCRdb, only in-frame clones are kept and a portion is missing. Found here are 69,000 or so clones, around 89% of them singletons; the top ten hold about 0.6%. Specimen: CD4+ or CD8+ T cells sorted from blood, collected in a trial of the OX40 agonist ivuxolimab. The receptors were gathered from an adult with an advanced solid tumor such as melanoma, head and neck, liver or kidney cancer. The CDR3 runs from the conserved cysteine through the conserved F or W. The D gene is left open where the match is weak. Clone size is stated in some rows and not others, as once, few, many or a class when expanded.

d_gene	abundance	v_gene	j_gene	CDR3nt	CDR3aa
NA	NA	TRBV5-8	TRBJ1-1	TGTGCCAGCAGCTTGCAGGGGTTACGGCTGAACACTGAAGCTTTCTTT	CASSLQGLRLNTEAFF
TRBD2	few	TRBV6-1	TRBJ2-3	TGTGCCAGCAGTGGTCTAGCGGGGGACACAGATACGCAGTATTTT	CASSGLAGDTDTQYF
NA	NA	TRBV6-1	TRBJ1-2	TGTGCCAGCAGTGAAGCGGGTGCCGTCTATGGCTACACCTTC	CASSEAGAVYGYTF
TRBD1	once	TRBV6-1	TRBJ1-2	TGTGCCAGCAGTGACTTACAGGGGGTGTACGGCTACACCTTC	CASSDLQGVYGYTF
TRBD1	NA	TRBV28	TRBJ2-7	TGTGCCAGCAGTCCGGACAGGACCTACTACGAGCAGTACTTC	CASSPDRTYYEQYF
NA	NA	TRBV29-1	TRBJ1-5	TGCAGCGTGAGGGGAGGGGTCGGTCAGCCCCAGCATTTT	CSVRGGVGQPQHF
NA	NA	TRBV27	TRBJ2-7	TGTGCCAGCAGTTCCCTCTCTCCCCAATCCTACGAGCAGTACTTC	CASSSLSPQSYEQYF
NA	NA	TRBV2	TRBJ2-7	TGTGCCAGCAGTCCCCGGGCCTTCATCTCCTACGAGCAGTACTTC	CASSPRAFISYEQYF
NA	once	TRBV2	TRBJ1-1	TGTGCCACCTCTTACAGGTACACTGAAGCTTTCTTT	CATSYRYTEAFF
NA	NA	TRBV5-6	TRBJ2-5	TGTGCCAGCAGCTTGGTAAAGGGCGGAGAGACCCAGTACTTC	CASSLVKGGETQYF